One sample yielded the 26 T cell receptor beta chains listed below, sequenced in a study of T cell responses to AZD1222 COVID-19 vaccine. The method was immunoSEQ multiplex PCR; TCRdb's version includes in-frame clones alone and lacks a portion of them. This sample has some 55,000 clones; around 90% occur once, and the top ten carry around 3.9%. The sample here was peripheral blood, taken on day 0 of AZD1222 vaccination. The receptors stem from an adult in good health.

The CDR3 spells CASSQDLGVSYGYTF. The CDR3 nucleotides read TGCGCCAGCAGCCAAGATCTCGGGGTTTCCTATGGCTACACCTTC. V and J are TRBV4-3 and TRBJ1-2; D gene unclear. Germline loops: CDR1 LGHNA, CDR2 YSLEER. The CDR3 spans 15 residues. Trimming took 0 bases from V and 4 from J, leaving 12 bases between them.

The rearrangement uses TRBV12-2 and TRBJ1-1; TRBD1, as called in the table, went unchecked against the DNA. TRBV12-2 is a pseudogene. The CDR3 runs 16 residues. CDR3 in amino acids: CASRVERWQENTEAFF. CDR3 DNA: TGTGCAAGTCGCGTGGAACGTTGGCAGGAGAACACTGAAGCTTTCTTT.

CDR3 nucleotide sequence: TGTGCCTGGAGCTATGGGCGGTATGGCTACACCTTC. Encoded protein: CAWSYGRYGYTF. V and J are TRBV30 and TRBJ1-2, with unresolved D. With 3 bases removed from V and 5 bases from J, the gap between germline ends came to 10 bases. The CDR3 totals 12 residues. Germline loops: CDR1 GTSNPN, CDR2 SVGIG (reference sequence).

The J gene is TRBJ1-5, the V gene TRBV10-2, with 7 bases aligning to TRBD1. The CDR3 is 14 residues long. CDR1 is WSHSY and CDR2 is SAAADI in the germline V gene. V lost 4 bases to trimming and J lost 6 bases; unmatched junction nucleotides: 6. For the CDR3, the DNA is TGCGCCAGCAGTGTAGGGGGCTGGGGTCAGCCCCAGCATTTT. Amino acids: CASSVGGWGQPQHF.

The chain links TRBV7-9 to TRBJ2-7; no reliable D call. The ends were cut back, 5 bases at V and 4 bases at J, with 9 bases in the middle. Looked up from germline, CDR1 is SEHNR and CDR2 is FQNEAQ (reference sequence). This CDR3 contains 12 residues. The CDR3 DNA reads TGTGCCAGCAGCGTCAATGGTTACGAGCAGTACTTC. This codes for CASSVNGYEQYF.

The CDR3 DNA reads TGTGCCAGCGGCGGGGGGCCGGCCTACAATGAGCAGTTCTTC. Protein product: CASGGGPAYNEQFF. The chain has TRBV5-8 and TRBJ2-1, with 8 nucleotides matching TRBD2. The V and J ends lost 7 bases and 2 bases, in that order; junction bases with no gene match: 5. Germline-derived CDR1 and CDR2 are SGHTS and YDEGEE. The CDR3 is made up of 14 amino acids.

The gene calls are TRBV7-9 and TRBJ2-7, with D unclear. This CDR3 comprises 14 residues. V lost 4 bases and J 1 base, leaving 11 bases between the germline ends. Germline V gives CDR1 SEHNR, CDR2 FQNEAQ (reference sequence). CDR3 DNA sequence: TGTGCCAGCAGCTACGAAACACCTTCCTACGAGCAGTACTTC. As protein: CASSYETPSYEQYF.

The V call is TRBV3-1 (or the pseudogene TRBV3-2), the J call TRBJ2-5; 15 nucleotides match TRBD2. Germline V gives CDR1 LGHDT, CDR2 YNNKEL (reference sequence). The CDR3 is 15 residues long. V was pared by 4 bases and J by 3 bases, with 0 bases of the junction left unmatched. The CDR3 loop is CASSRTSGGEETQYF. CDR3 coding DNA: TGTGCCAGCAGCCGGACTAGCGGGGGGGAAGAGACCCAGTACTTC.

The rearrangement links TRBV25-1 to TRBJ1-4; TRBD1 matches at 8 bases. The CDR3 length is 14 residues. Unmatched junction bases numbered 5, after V lost 4 bases and J lost 7 bases. Germline V lookup: CDR1 MGHDK, CDR2 SYGVNS. CDR3 DNA: TGTGCCAGCAGTGTCACGGACAGGGCTGAAAAACTGTTTTTT. It is translated as CASSVTDRAEKLFF.

The genes are TRBV12-3 or TRBV12-4 and TRBJ2-1; 8 bases are a match to TRBD2. The CDR3 covers 12 residues. V shed 10 bases, J shed 7 bases, and the junction held 6 bases outside the gene matches. This CDR3 is CATRGGGNEQFF. Here the CDR3 DNA reads TGTGCCACACGGGGCGGGGGGAATGAGCAGTTCTTC.

The chain joins TRBV13 to TRBJ1-5; D not resolved. V was trimmed by 1 base and J by 0 bases, leaving 16 bases between them. Germline values: CDR1 PRHDT, CDR2 FYEKMQ (reference sequence). The CDR3 extends over 18 amino acids. The CDR3 is CASSLEGRGGNSNQPQHF. The CDR3 nucleotides are TGTGCCAGCAGCTTAGAAGGGCGTGGAGGGAATAGCAATCAGCCCCAGCATTTT.

V is TRBV6-5 and J is TRBJ1-1; no definite D call. Germline CDR1 reads MNHEY; CDR2 reads SVGAGI. Trimming took 2 bases from V and 0 from J, leaving 10 bases between them. This CDR3 comprises 15 residues. The CDR3 protein is CASSYDPNMNTEAFF. As DNA, the CDR3 is TGTGCCAGCAGTTACGACCCGAACATGAACACTGAAGCTTTCTTT.

CDR3 sequence reads: CASSQDRGHYEQYF. In DNA form, the CDR3 reads TGTGCCAGTAGTCAGGACAGGGGGCACTACGAGCAGTACTTC. The chain couples TRBV19 to TRBJ2-7; 11 bases are a match to TRBD1. Trimming removed 5 bases from V and 3 bases from J; junction bases left unmatched: 3. This CDR3 has 14 residues. Germline-derived CDR1 and CDR2 are LNHDA and SQIVND (reference sequence).

The chain uses TRBV28 and TRBJ1-6; D unresolved. Trimming removed 3 bases at V and 6 bases at J, with 3 bases between. This CDR3 comprises 12 residues. The germline V gene has CDR1 MDHEN and CDR2 SYDVKM. The chain's CDR3 is CASSFSNSPLHF. The CDR3 bases are TGTGCCAGCAGTTTCTCTAATTCACCCCTCCACTTT.

This clone was detected once. This rearrangement joins TRBV3-1 (or the pseudogene TRBV3-2) to TRBJ2-3, with D possibly called TRBD1 or TRBD2 (5 bases each). The germline V gene has CDR1 LGHDT and CDR2 YNNKEL (reference sequence). CDR3 length equals 15 residues. The V gene lost 7 bases and the J gene lost 0 bases, with 14 bases spanning the gap. The CDR3 loop is CASTDGAPSTDTQYF. The CDR3 nucleotides are TGTGCCAGCACGGACGGGGCTCCTAGCACAGATACGCAGTATTTT.

The J gene is TRBJ1-5, the V gene TRBV6-5; 7 bases are a match to TRBD1. The trim removed 5 bases at V and 4 bases at J, leaving 5 bases unmatched. From germline, CDR1 is MNHEY and CDR2 SVGAGI. The CDR3 consists of 14 residues. CDR3 coding DNA: TGTGCCAGCAGTCCCGGGGGACAGAATCAGCCCCAGCATTTT. Translated: CASSPGGQNQPQHF.

V usage is TRBV7-2 and J usage is TRBJ1-2; TRBD1 matches at 7 bases. The ends lost 2 bases at V and 4 bases at J; junction bases unmatched: 4. The CDR3 is 14 residues long. Germline V lookup: CDR1 SGHTA, CDR2 FQGNSA. The CDR3 sequence: CASSLSGQIYGYTF. DNA of the CDR3: TGTGCCAGCAGCTTATCGGGACAGATCTATGGCTACACCTTC.

This sequence joins TRBV6-2 or TRBV6-3 and TRBJ2-5; 8 positions agree with TRBD1. The CDR3 sequence is 16 residues long. Germline V gene data show CDR1 as MNHEY and CDR2 as SVGEGT. V gave up 0 bases and J gave up 3 bases; unmatched junction bases: 6. CDR3 sequence (DNA): TGTGCCAGCAGTTACTCGCGGACAGGGTCGGAAGAGACCCAGTACTTC. Amino acids: CASSYSRTGSEETQYF.

This chain joins TRBV4-3 and TRBJ2-2; possibly TRBD2 for D (7 bases). CDR1 and CDR2 from the germline V gene are LGHNA and YSLEER. This CDR3 has 18 residues. The V end lost 0 bases, the J end lost 4 bases, and 18 bases lay between the germline ends. The CDR3 region has the DNA TGCGCCAGCAGCCAAGAACGGTTAACGGGGGGCGGCACCGGGGAGCTGTTTTTT. Encoded protein: CASSQERLTGGGTGELFF.

The chain joins TRBV10-3 to TRBJ1-2; the D is unclear. CDR3 length equals 12 residues. Trimming shortened V by 8 bases and J by 0 bases, and 7 bases separated the two germline ends. Germline CDR1 reads ENHRY; CDR2 reads SYGVKD. The CDR3 here is CAIETANYGYTF. For the CDR3, the DNA is TGTGCCATCGAGACTGCTAACTATGGCTACACCTTC.

The chain recombines TRBV5-6 with TRBJ2-2; tentative D call: TRBD1 (6 bases). Germline CDR1 reads SGHDT; CDR2 reads YYEEEE. The CDR3 runs 15 residues. V was shortened by 0 bases and J by 2 bases, with 8 bases between the two germline ends. The CDR3 sequence is CASSLDRANTGELFF. The CDR3 DNA follows: TGTGCCAGCAGCTTGGACAGGGCAAACACCGGGGAGCTGTTTTTT.

The rearrangement links TRBV15 to TRBJ1-1; no definite D call. V gave up 0 bases and J gave up 1 base, with 6 bases separating them. Germline V gene data show CDR1 as LNHNV and CDR2 as YYDKDF (reference sequence). The length of the CDR3 is 14 residues. CDR3 loop: CATSRERANTEAFF. DNA for the CDR3: TGTGCCACCAGCAGAGAGAGAGCGAACACTGAAGCTTTCTTT.

This rearrangement joins TRBV6-5 to TRBJ2-3, with a weak D call TRBD2 (6 bases). The V end was cut by 0 bases, the J end by 9 bases, with 16 bases between. The CDR3 spans 15 residues. Germline values: CDR1 MNHEY, CDR2 SVGAGI. CDR3 bases: TGTGCCAGCAGTTACTCCGCGGGGACTCCGGGAACGCAGTATTTT. It yields the protein CASSYSAGTPGTQYF.

This chain joins TRBV28 and TRBJ1-4; 8 positions agree with TRBD1. V lost 2 bases, J lost 8 bases, and 4 bases stayed unmatched. There are 14 residues in the CDR3. Germline CDR1 is MDHEN and CDR2 is SYDVKM. The DNA for the CDR3 is TGTGCCAGCAGTTTAGGACAGGGTAGGGAAAAACTGTTTTTT. Its protein product is CASSLGQGREKLFF. Using reference TRBV28 and TRBJ1-4 for the parts outside the CDR3, the full variable domain is DVKVTQSSRYLVKRTGEKVFLECVQDMDHENMFWYRQDPGLGLRLIYFSYDVKMKEKGDIPEGYSVSREKKERFSLILESASTNQTSMYLCASSLGQGREKLFFGSGTQLSVL.

The V and J genes are TRBV25-1 and TRBJ2-2, with D perhaps assigned TRBD1 or TRBD2 (5 bases each). Germline CDR1 is MGHDK and CDR2 is SYGVNS. The CDR3 is 14 residues long. V lost 2 bases, J lost 3 bases, and 7 bases lay in between. The CDR3 here is CASSEGGDTGELFF. DNA for the CDR3: TGTGCCAGCAGTGAAGGGGGAGACACCGGGGAGCTGTTTTTT. The full variable domain, in which reference TRBV25-1 and TRBJ2-2 provide the parts outside the CDR3, is EADIYQTPRYLVIGTGKKITLECSQTMGHDKMYWYQQDPGMELHLIHYSYGVNSTEKGDLSSESTVSRIRTEHFPLTLESARPSHTSQYLCASSEGGDTGELFFGEGSRLTVL.

The chain has TRBV7-2 and TRBJ1-1; perhaps TRBD1 as D (5 bases). This CDR3 contains 15 residues. The germline V and J ends were trimmed by 5 bases and 0 bases, with 13 bases remaining between them. The V gene's germline CDR1 is SGHTA and CDR2 FQGNSA. CDR3 protein: CASSPGPFMNTEAFF. DNA of the CDR3: TGTGCCAGCAGCCCGGGGCCCTTTATGAACACTGAAGCTTTCTTT.